The clone carrying this TCR beta chain was observed at least ten times. Its matching antigen is unknown. The data originate from a study of early T cells in non-severe SARS-CoV-2 infection. Across the whole study: Sequencing of unsorted whole blood was done on bulk RNA, leaving chains unpaired. General study points: Database matching using VDJdb favored anti-spike CD8 responses, with private and CD4 specificities left missing.

The library protocol tagged individual cDNA molecules with unique molecular identifiers. TCRdb recomputed calls from the 5' RACE reads with MiXCR, one row per CDR3 protein. Among around 63,000 distinct CDR3 sequences listed, approximately 6% were seen once. The CDR3 has 15 amino acids. Germline CDR1 KGHSH, CDR2 LQKENI. With 6 bases clipped from V and 4 bases from J, the junction kept 11 bases outside the gene matches. This specimen consisted of whole blood, obtained at baseline. The chain combines TRBV18 with TRBJ1-2; 7 bases map to TRBD1. The clonotype comes from an adult who was a healthcare worker with PCR-confirmed SARS-CoV-2 infection or an uninfected control (not recorded which). The CDR3 bases are TGTGCCAGCTCCCCTACAACGGGACAGTTCTATGGCTACACCTTC. Translating it yields CASSPTTGQFYGYTF. Combining the CDR3 with reference TRBV18 and TRBJ1-2 gives the whole variable domain NAGVMQNPRHLVRRRGQEARLRCSPMKGHSHVYWYRQLPEEGLKFMVYLQKENIIDESGMPKERFSAEFPKEGPSILRIQQVVRGDSAAYFCASSPTTGQFYGYTFGSGTRLTVV.